Below are 32 T cell receptor beta chains sequenced from a single sample in a study of T-cell reconstitution after alpha-beta-depleted transplantation in children. Preparing the TCRbeta library involved the use of unique molecular identifiers. One entry per CDR3 protein results from TCRdb running MiXCR on the PCR reads. The table has 750,000 to 950,000 distinct CDR3 sequences, about 15% seen once. The specimen was PBMCs, mostly from graft donor cells, collected 360 days after TCRalphabeta/CD19-depleted stem cell transplant. The receptor source for this set is a male patient between 10 and 17 years old who had a stem cell transplant for acute lymphoblastic leukemia, so the T cells may come from the graft donor.

This clonotype was counted once. The chain carries TRBV4-1 and TRBJ2-3, with D maybe TRBD1 (5 bases). Trimming removed 2 bases at V and 3 bases at J, with 12 bases between. Germline V gene data show CDR1 as MGHRA and CDR2 as YSYEKL. CDR3 length equals 15 residues. DNA of the CDR3: TGCGCCAGCAGCCAACCAGGGCTTGGAACAGATACGCAGTATTTT. Its protein product is CASSQPGLGTDTQYF.

In this sample, this clonotype turned up many times. This chain connects TRBV20-1 to TRBJ1-1, with D possibly matching TRBD1 (6 bases). Looked up from germline, CDR1 is DFQATT and CDR2 is SNEGSKA (reference sequence). V was trimmed by 2 bases and J by 4 bases, leaving 8 bases between them. The CDR3 is 12 residues long. CDR3 residues: CSARSRGTEAFF. CDR3 DNA sequence: TGCAGTGCTAGATCCAGGGGCACTGAAGCTTTCTTT.

This clonotype was seen only a few times. This chain links TRBV4-1 with TRBJ2-2; TRBD2 aligns across 8 bases. Unmatched junction bases numbered 8, after V lost 0 bases and J lost 5 bases. The CDR3 consists of 17 residues. The germline V gene encodes CDR1 MGHRA and CDR2 YSYEKL. CDR3: CASSQETRIAGTGELFF. The CDR3 nucleotides are TGCGCCAGCAGCCAAGAAACGAGAATAGCGGGGACCGGGGAGCTGTTTTTT.

The chain combines TRBV12-3 or TRBV12-4 with TRBJ2-1; 10 nucleotides align to TRBD2. This CDR3 is 16 amino acids long. V lost 4 bases, J lost 4 bases, and 7 bases stayed unmatched. The CDR3 DNA reads as TGTGCCAGCAGTTCGCCGGGACTAGCGCATTACAATGAGCAGTTCTTC. Its translation is CASSSPGLAHYNEQFF.

The table lists this clonotype with a few counts. The chain employs TRBV18 and TRBJ1-2; D is uncertain. The CDR3 is 15 residues long. Germline CDR1 and CDR2: KGHSH and LQKENI. Trimming cost V 6 bases and J 1 base, with 15 bases left between them. CDR3 DNA sequence: TGTGCCAGCTCGCCGGTCCCCAAGTATAACTATGGCTACACCTTC. Translation gives CASSPVPKYNYGYTF.

This clonotype was picked up a small number of times. The V call is TRBV25-1, the J call TRBJ1-5; 9 bases match TRBD1. Germline V gene sequence: CDR1 MGHDK, CDR2 SYGVNS. The CDR3 contains 15 residues. Trimming removed 4 bases from V and 5 bases from J; junction bases left unmatched: 6. CDR3 residues: CASSAEQGAHQPQHF. The CDR3 DNA reads TGTGCCAGCAGTGCGGAACAGGGGGCCCATCAGCCCCAGCATTTT.

Only a few counts were recorded for this clonotype. The chain is built from TRBV10-2 and TRBJ2-1; D is uncertain. The V and J ends lost 8 bases and 0 bases respectively, with 14 bases between them. The CDR3 length is 15 residues. Germline assignment: CDR1 WSHSY and CDR2 SAAADI. CDR3 amino acids: CASLRGVSSYNEQFF. Written as DNA, the CDR3 is TGCGCCAGCCTTCGAGGAGTTAGCTCCTACAATGAGCAGTTCTTC.

The J gene is TRBJ2-1, the V gene TRBV12-3 or TRBV12-4; D is unresolved. The CDR3 covers 15 residues. V lost 4 bases and J lost 2, with 12 bases in between. CDR3 in DNA: TGTGCCAGCAGTTCCCTGGGCTTAGCCTACAATGAGCAGTTCTTC. Encoded protein: CASSSLGLAYNEQFF.

The V call is TRBV12-3 or TRBV12-4, the J call TRBJ2-4, with D perhaps matching TRBD1 or TRBD2 (6 bases each). The CDR3 consists of 16 residues. The germline V and J ends were trimmed by 5 bases and 0 bases, with 14 bases remaining between them. The CDR3, as DNA: TGTGCCAGCAGTCCAGGGGCGGGGCCAGCCAAAAACATTCAGTACTTC. This codes for CASSPGAGPAKNIQYF.

This clonotype was counted only a few times. The chain carries TRBV2 and TRBJ2-7, with TRBD1 matching over 7 bases. The CDR3 totals 14 residues. CDR1 is SNHLY and CDR2 is FYNNEI in the germline V gene. V lost 3 bases, J lost 6 bases, and 8 bases stayed unmatched. The CDR3 nucleotides read TGTGCCAGCAGTGATAGGTGGGACAGTCTCGAGCAGTACTTC. Translated, it gives CASSDRWDSLEQYF.

The genes are TRBV20-1 and TRBJ2-1; tentative D call: TRBD2 (5 bases). CDR3 length: 14 amino acids. Trimming removed 3 bases at V and 8 bases at J, with 17 bases between. CDR1 and CDR2 from the germline V gene are DFQATT and SNEGSKA (reference sequence). Written as DNA, the CDR3 is TGCAGTGCTAGCATGACCGTTCCGAGGGATGAGCAGTTCTTC. Amino acids: CSASMTVPRDEQFF.

This clonotype came up many times. The chain recombines TRBV7-2 with TRBJ2-7; no reliable D call. This CDR3 is 14 amino acids long. Germline-derived CDR1 and CDR2 are SGHTA and FQGNSA. The ends were cut back, 5 bases at V and 2 bases at J, with 13 bases in the middle. In DNA, the CDR3 is TGTGCCAGCAGCCCGGCCCCCGGAGCCTACGAGCAGTACTTC. Translating gives CASSPAPGAYEQYF.

V gene TRBV20-1 combines with J gene TRBJ1-3; D uncertain. The CDR3 spans 11 residues. Between the trimmed V and J ends, which lost 4 bases and 0 bases, there was a span of 1 base. CDR1 and CDR2 from the germline V gene are DFQATT and SNEGSKA (reference sequence). CDR3: CSATSGNTIYF. The CDR3 DNA sequence: TGCAGTGCTACCTCTGGAAACACCATATATTTT.

This clonotype was seen only a few times. V usage is TRBV4-1 and J usage is TRBJ2-1, with 7 bases fitting TRBD1. Germline lookup yields CDR1 MGHRA and CDR2 YSYEKL. The CDR3 consists of 17 residues. Unmatched junction bases numbered 5, after V lost 0 bases and J lost 0 bases. The CDR3 region has the DNA TGCGCCAGCAGCCAAGATGGGGGACAGCACTCCTACAATGAGCAGTTCTTC. Translating gives CASSQDGGQHSYNEQFF.

The chain is built from TRBV20-1 and TRBJ1-5, with 10 bases aligning to TRBD1. From germline, CDR1 is DFQATT and CDR2 SNEGSKA (reference sequence). CDR3 length equals 15 residues. V lost 5 bases to trimming and J lost 0 bases; unmatched junction nucleotides: 4. The CDR3: CSAGTGATSNQPQHF. Here the CDR3 DNA reads TGCAGTGCTGGGACAGGGGCTACTAGCAATCAGCCCCAGCATTTT.

The chain carries TRBV6-1 and TRBJ2-2; D unresolved. Per germline, CDR1 MNHNS and CDR2 SASEGT. Deletions cut 8 bases from V and 0 bases from J, with 13 bases between. The CDR3 has 15 residues. DNA of the CDR3: TGTGCCAGCTGGTTTGGGATCCCGAACACCGGGGAGCTGTTTTTT. Its protein product is CASWFGIPNTGELFF.

This clonotype has at least ten counts. The chain links TRBV5-6 to TRBJ2-7, with TRBD1 matching 9 bases. Per the germline V gene, CDR1 is SGHDT and CDR2 is YYEEEE. The CDR3 is 14 residues long. V was clipped by 3 bases and J by 5 bases; unmatched bases: 6. The CDR3 sequence: CASSCGDRGDEQYF. CDR3 nucleotide sequence: TGTGCCAGCAGCTGCGGCGACAGGGGGGACGAGCAGTACTTC.

The table lists this clonotype with a few counts. This chain connects TRBV20-1 to TRBJ1-1; D unresolved. The CDR3 extends over 12 amino acids. V lost 4 bases, J lost 8 bases, and 14 bases lay in between. Germline CDR1 and CDR2: DFQATT and SNEGSKA (reference sequence). CDR3 bases: TGCAGTGCTACGCCAAAAAGGCGGGAAGCTTTCTTT. Translation: CSATPKRREAFF.

This chain joins TRBV5-1 and TRBJ2-1, with 8 nucleotides matching TRBD2. V lost 7 bases and J lost 10; bases outside the gene matches: 16. CDR1 is SGHRS and CDR2 is YFSETQ in the germline V gene. This CDR3 region has 15 residues. The CDR3 protein is CASGLLAVRGGEQFF. DNA for the CDR3: TGCGCCAGCGGCCTACTAGCGGTACGAGGGGGGGAGCAGTTCTTC.

This clonotype has at least ten counts. The V gene is TRBV7-9, the J gene TRBJ2-2, with D possibly being TRBD2 (5 bases). Germline CDR1 SEHNR, CDR2 FQNEAQ (reference sequence). Trimming stripped 5 bases from V and 7 bases from J, with 11 bases between. The CDR3 consists of 13 residues. CDR3: CASSPLEGGELFF. As DNA, the CDR3 is TGTGCCAGCAGCCCACTTGAGGGCGGGGAGCTGTTTTTT.

CDR3 DNA sequence: TGTGCCAGCAGTGACTCAACTAGCGGGAATGAGCAGTTCTTC. Its translation is CASSDSTSGNEQFF. The J gene is TRBJ2-1, the V gene TRBV6-4, with 9 bases matching TRBD2. The germline V gene encodes CDR1 MRHNA and CDR2 SNTAGT. V trimming: 0 bases; J trimming: 7 bases; junction bases outside the gene matches: 1. The CDR3 has 14 amino acids.

The rearrangement links TRBV7-8 to TRBJ2-1; no reliable D call. This CDR3 is built from 13 residues. Germline CDR1 is SGHVS and CDR2 is FQNEAQ. The V gene lost 5 bases and the J gene lost 6 bases, with 11 bases spanning the gap. The CDR3 nucleotides read TGTGCCAGCAGCGGGAAGAGGCTCAATGAGCAGTTCTTC. Amino acid sequence: CASSGKRLNEQFF.

This clonotype was picked up many times. The chain has TRBV10-3 and TRBJ2-7; TRBD1 matches 9 bases. Trimming at V came to 2 bases and at J to 5 bases, leaving 4 bases not matched to a gene. The V gene's germline CDR1 is ENHRY and CDR2 SYGVKD. This CDR3 has 14 residues. Here the CDR3 reads CAISEGDRVHEQYF. In nucleotides, the CDR3 is TGTGCCATCAGTGAGGGGGACAGGGTCCACGAGCAGTACTTC.

The genes are TRBV7-7 and TRBJ2-2; 7 nucleotides align to TRBD1. Looked up from germline, CDR1 is SSHAT and CDR2 is FNYEAQ (reference sequence). The CDR3 contains 16 residues. Trimming took 1 base from V and 2 from J; bases not matched to a gene: 4. The CDR3 loop reads CASSLVTGTNTGELFF. In DNA, the CDR3 is TGTGCCAGCAGCTTAGTGACAGGGACCAACACCGGGGAGCTGTTTTTT.

This chain links TRBV7-2 with TRBJ2-3; 8 bases match TRBD1. The CDR3 has 16 amino acids. With V trimmed by 5 bases and J by 4 bases, 11 bases remained unmatched. Germline CDR1 reads SGHTA; CDR2 reads FQGNSA. The CDR3: CASSPRTGRRSDTQYF. The CDR3, as DNA: TGTGCCAGCAGCCCCCGGACAGGGCGGAGGTCAGATACGCAGTATTTT.

The J gene is TRBJ2-7, the V gene TRBV4-1; D may be TRBD2 (6 bases). CDR1 is MGHRA and CDR2 is YSYEKL in the germline V gene. This CDR3 spans 15 amino acids. Deletions cut 3 bases from V and 3 bases from J, with 15 bases between. The CDR3 sequence: CASSHPAGDHYEQYF. For the CDR3, the DNA is TGCGCCAGCAGCCACCCAGCGGGCGACCACTACGAGCAGTACTTC.

This clonotype came up many times. The V gene is TRBV28, the J gene TRBJ1-1, with D possibly being TRBD1 (5 bases). The CDR3 runs 14 residues. The ends were cut back, 0 bases at V and 2 bases at J, with 7 bases in the middle. Germline values: CDR1 MDHEN, CDR2 SYDVKM. CDR3 loop: CASSLWDTNTEAFF. The CDR3 DNA sequence: TGTGCCAGCAGTTTATGGGACACAAACACTGAAGCTTTCTTT. The full variable domain, in which reference TRBV28 and TRBJ1-1 provide the parts outside the CDR3, is DVKVTQSSRYLVKRTGEKVFLECVQDMDHENMFWYRQDPGLGLRLIYFSYDVKMKEKGDIPEGYSVSREKKERFSLILESASTNQTSMYLCASSLWDTNTEAFFGQGTRLTVV.

This clonotype appeared a few times. This chain links TRBV12-3 or TRBV12-4 with TRBJ1-5; D is uncertain. The CDR3 covers 14 residues. Trimming removed 1 base at V and 10 bases at J, with 14 bases between. This CDR3 is CASSLGPGGLPQHF. CDR3 DNA: TGTGCCAGCAGTTTAGGTCCCGGCGGTCTTCCCCAGCATTTT.

V and J are TRBV25-1 and TRBJ2-7; 10 bases line up with TRBD2. Germline V CDR1 and CDR2: MGHDK, SYGVNS. This CDR3 comprises 18 residues. V was clipped by 3 bases and J by 2 bases; unmatched bases: 13. The CDR3 nucleotides read TGTGCCAGCAGTGATGAGGCTAGCGGGAGTGGAGCTCCCTACGAGCAGTACTTC. This encodes CASSDEASGSGAPYEQYF.

The table lists this clonotype with many counts. This chain joins TRBV12-3 or TRBV12-4 and TRBJ2-1; the match to TRBD2 covers 11 bases. V trimming: 3 bases; J trimming: 6 bases; junction bases outside the gene matches: 1. CDR3 length equals 14 residues. CDR3 in DNA: TGTGCCAGCAGTTTTAGCGGGAGGGTCAATGAGCAGTTCTTC. Its protein is CASSFSGRVNEQFF.

V and J are TRBV7-6 and TRBJ2-5, with TRBD2 matching over 8 bases. Germline V gene sequence: CDR1 SGHVS, CDR2 FNYEAQ. J was trimmed by 4 bases and V by 1 base; bases with no gene match: 8. The CDR3 covers 16 residues. CDR3 in DNA: TGTGCCAGCAGCTTAGTGCTAGCGGGCCTCCTAGAGACCCAGTACTTC. Translated, it gives CASSLVLAGLLETQYF.

The V gene is TRBV2, the J gene TRBJ2-1; D remains unclear. This CDR3 spans 12 amino acids. From germline, CDR1 is SNHLY and CDR2 FYNNEI. The germline V and J ends were trimmed by 7 bases and 8 bases, with 12 bases remaining between them. CDR3 DNA: TGTGCCAGCATGCCGACTCCGGATGAGCAGTTCTTC. Protein: CASMPTPDEQFF. Drawing the rest from reference TRBV2 and TRBJ2-1, the complete variable domain is EPEVTQTPSHQVTQMGQEVILRCVPISNHLYFYWYRQILGQKVEFLVSFYNNEISEKSEIFDDQFSVERPDGSNFTLKIRSTKLEDSAMYFCASMPTPDEQFFGPGTRLTVL.